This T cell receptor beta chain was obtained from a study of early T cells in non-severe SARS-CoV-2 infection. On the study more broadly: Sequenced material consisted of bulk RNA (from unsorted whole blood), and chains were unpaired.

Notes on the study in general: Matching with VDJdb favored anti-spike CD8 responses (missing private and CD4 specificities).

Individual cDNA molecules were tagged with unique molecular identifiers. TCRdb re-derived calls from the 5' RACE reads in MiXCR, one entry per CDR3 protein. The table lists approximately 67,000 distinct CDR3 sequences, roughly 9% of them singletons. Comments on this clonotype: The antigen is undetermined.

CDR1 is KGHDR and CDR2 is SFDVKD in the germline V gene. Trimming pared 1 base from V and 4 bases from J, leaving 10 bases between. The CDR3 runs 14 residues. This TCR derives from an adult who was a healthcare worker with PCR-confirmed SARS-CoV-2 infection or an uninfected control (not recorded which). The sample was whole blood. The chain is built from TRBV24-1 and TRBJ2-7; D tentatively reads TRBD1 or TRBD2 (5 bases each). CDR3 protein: CATSDFRDGYEQYF. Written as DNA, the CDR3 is TGTGCCACCAGTGATTTTCGGGACGGGTACGAGCAGTACTTC.